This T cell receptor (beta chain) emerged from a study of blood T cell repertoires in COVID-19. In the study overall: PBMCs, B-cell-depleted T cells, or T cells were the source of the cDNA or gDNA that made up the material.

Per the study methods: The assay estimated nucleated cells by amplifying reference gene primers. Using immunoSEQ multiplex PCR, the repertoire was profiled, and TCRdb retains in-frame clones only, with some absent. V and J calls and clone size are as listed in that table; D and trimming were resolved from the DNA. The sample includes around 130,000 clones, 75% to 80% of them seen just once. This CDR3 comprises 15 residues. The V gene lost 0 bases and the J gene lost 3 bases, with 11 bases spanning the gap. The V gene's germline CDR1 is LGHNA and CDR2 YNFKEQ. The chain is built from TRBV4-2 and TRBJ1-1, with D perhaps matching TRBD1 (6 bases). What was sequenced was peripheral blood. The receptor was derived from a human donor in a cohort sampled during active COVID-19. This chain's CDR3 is CASSQEQGRDTEAFF. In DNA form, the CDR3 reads TGTGCCAGCAGCCAAGAACAGGGAAGGGACACTGAAGCTTTCTTT.